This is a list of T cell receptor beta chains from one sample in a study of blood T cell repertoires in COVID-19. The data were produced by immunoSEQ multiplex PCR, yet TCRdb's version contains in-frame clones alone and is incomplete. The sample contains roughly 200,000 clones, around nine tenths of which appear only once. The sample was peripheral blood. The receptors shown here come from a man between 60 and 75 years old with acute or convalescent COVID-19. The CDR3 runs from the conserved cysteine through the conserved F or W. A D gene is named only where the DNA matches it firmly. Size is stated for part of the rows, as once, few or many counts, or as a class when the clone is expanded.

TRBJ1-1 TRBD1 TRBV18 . TGTGCCAGCCTAGACAGGGGGCGGGGACTGAACACTGAAGCTTTCTTT CASLDRGRGLNTEAFF
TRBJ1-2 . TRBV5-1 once TGCGCCAGCAGCTTGTACAGGACCGATGGCTACACCTTC CASSLYRTDGYTF
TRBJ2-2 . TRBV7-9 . TGTGCCAGCAGCATTACAGTGGGCACCGGGGAGCTGTTTTTT CASSITVGTGELFF
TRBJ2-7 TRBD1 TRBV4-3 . TGCGCCAGCAGCCAAGCTCCCGGACAGGTCGGCGAGCAGTACTTC CASSQAPGQVGEQYF
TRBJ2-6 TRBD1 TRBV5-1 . TGCGCCAGCAGCTTGCCCGACAGGGCTAGCTCTGGGGCCAACGTCCTGACTTTC CASSLPDRASSGANVLTF
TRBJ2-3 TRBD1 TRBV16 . TGTGCCAGCAGCCCAGGGACAGCTAGCACAGATACGCAGTATTTT CASSPGTASTDTQYF
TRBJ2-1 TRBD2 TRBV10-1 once TGCGCCAGCAGTGAGTCTAGCGGGGGGACGAGCTCCTACAATGAGCAGTTCTTC CASSESSGGTSSYNEQFF
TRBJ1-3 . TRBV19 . TGTGCCAGTAGTATGAGGGAAGTTGGAAACACCATATATTTT CASSMREVGNTIYF
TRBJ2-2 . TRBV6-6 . TGTGCCAGCAGAGAGACGCGGTCCGGGGAGCTGTTTTTT CASRETRSGELFF
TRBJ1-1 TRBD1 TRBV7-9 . TGTGCCAGCAGCTTTTCCATATTGACAGGGGCCACTGAAGCTTTCTTT CASSFSILTGATEAFF
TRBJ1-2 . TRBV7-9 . TGTGCCAGCAGCCAACAGACTAACTATGGCTACACCTTC CASSQQTNYGYTF
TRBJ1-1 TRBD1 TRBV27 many TGTGCCAGCAGTCCGGACAGGGGGAACACTGAAGCTTTCTTT CASSPDRGNTEAFF
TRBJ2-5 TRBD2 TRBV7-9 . TGTGCCAGCAGCTTCGAACCGACGGGGGGAACGACACGAGAGACCCAGTACTTC CASSFEPTGGTTRETQYF
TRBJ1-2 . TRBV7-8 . TGTGCCAGCAGCTTAGCCGGACTGAACTATGGCTACACCTTC CASSLAGLNYGYTF
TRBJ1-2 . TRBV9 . TGTGCCAGCAGCACAAGGGGCGGGGGCTATGGCTACACCTTC CASSTRGGGYGYTF
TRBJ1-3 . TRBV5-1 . TGCGCCAGCAGCTTGGAAGGGGTATCGGGTGGAAACACCATATATTTT CASSLEGVSGGNTIYF
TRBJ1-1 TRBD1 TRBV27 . TGTGCCAGCAGGTATCGGACAGGTTTGAACACTGAAGCTTTCTTT CASRYRTGLNTEAFF
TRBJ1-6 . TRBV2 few TGTGCCAGCAGTGGCCCCCAGGGGTCGGGTTCACCCCTCCACTTT CASSGPQGSGSPLHF
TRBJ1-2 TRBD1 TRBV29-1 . TGCAGCGCCCAGGGGGTGTCTGGCTACACCTTC CSAQGVSGYTF
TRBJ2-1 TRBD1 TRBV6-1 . TGTGCCAGCAGTGAAAGGGGACAGGGCTCCTACAATGAGCAGTTCTTC CASSERGQGSYNEQFF
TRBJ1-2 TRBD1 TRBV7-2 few TGTGCCAGCAGCTTTGGCACAGGGGCGGCGTTCTATGGCTACACCTTC CASSFGTGAAFYGYTF
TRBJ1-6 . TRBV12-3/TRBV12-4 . TGTGCCAGCAGCTCCGGTTCACCCCTCCACTTT CASSSGSPLHF
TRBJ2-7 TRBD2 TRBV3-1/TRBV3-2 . TGTGCCAGCAGCCAACGGGGACTAGCGGGCTACGAGCAGTACTTC CASSQRGLAGYEQYF
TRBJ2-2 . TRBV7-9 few TGTGCCAGCAGCTTAGGACAACGAGGGTCCGGGGAGCTGTTTTTT CASSLGQRGSGELFF
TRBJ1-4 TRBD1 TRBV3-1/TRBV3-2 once TGTGCCAGCAGCCGTCAGGGGGCTAATGAAAAACTGTTTTTT CASSRQGANEKLFF
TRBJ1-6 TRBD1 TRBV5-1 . TGCGCCAGCAGCTGGGGGACAGATAATTCACCCCTCCACTTT CASSWGTDNSPLHF
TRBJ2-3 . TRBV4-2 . TGTGCCAGCAGCCAAGCAGATGGGGGGGGCCCAGATACGCAGTATTTT CASSQADGGGPDTQYF
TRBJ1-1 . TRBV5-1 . TGCGCCAGCAGCTTGAGGGGGAACACTGAAGCTTTCTTT CASSLRGNTEAFF
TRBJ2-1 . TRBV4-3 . TGCGCCAGCAGCCAAGAAGGGGGCTCCTACAATGAGCAGTTCTTC CASSQEGGSYNEQFF
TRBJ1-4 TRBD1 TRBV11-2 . TGTGCCAGCAGCGCACTAACAGGGGGGGTGGGTGAAAAACTGTTTTTT CASSALTGGVGEKLFF
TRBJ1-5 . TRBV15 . TGTGCCACCAGCAGAGAACCGGGGGGAGGCAATCAGCCCCAGCATTTT CATSREPGGGNQPQHF
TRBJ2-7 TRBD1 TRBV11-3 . TGTGCCAGCAGCTCCCGGACAGGTGAGACCTACGAGCAGTACTTC CASSSRTGETYEQYF